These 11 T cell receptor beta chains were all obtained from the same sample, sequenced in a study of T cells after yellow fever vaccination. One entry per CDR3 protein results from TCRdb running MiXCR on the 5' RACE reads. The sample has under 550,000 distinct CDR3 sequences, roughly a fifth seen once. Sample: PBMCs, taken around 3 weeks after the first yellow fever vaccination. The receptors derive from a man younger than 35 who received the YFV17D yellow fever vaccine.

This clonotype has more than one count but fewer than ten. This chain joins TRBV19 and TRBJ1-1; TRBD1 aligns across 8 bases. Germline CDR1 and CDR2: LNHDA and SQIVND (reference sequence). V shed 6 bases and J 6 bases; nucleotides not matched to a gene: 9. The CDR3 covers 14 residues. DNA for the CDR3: TGTGCCAGTAGGAGAACAGGGGGTAACGCTGAAGCTTTCTTT. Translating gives CASRRTGGNAEAFF.

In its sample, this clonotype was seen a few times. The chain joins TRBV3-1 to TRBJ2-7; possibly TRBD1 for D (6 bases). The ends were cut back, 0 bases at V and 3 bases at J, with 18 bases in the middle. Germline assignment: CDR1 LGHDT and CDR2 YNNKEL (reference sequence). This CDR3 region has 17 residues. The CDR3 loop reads CASSQEGRQAIIYEQYF. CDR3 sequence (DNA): TGTGCCAGCAGCCAAGAAGGCCGACAGGCGATTATCTACGAGCAGTACTTC.

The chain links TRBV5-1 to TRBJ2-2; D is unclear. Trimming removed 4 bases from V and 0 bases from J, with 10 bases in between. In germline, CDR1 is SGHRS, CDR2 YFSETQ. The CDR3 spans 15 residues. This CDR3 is CASSLQHTNTGELFF. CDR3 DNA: TGCGCCAGCAGCCTACAGCATACGAACACCGGGGAGCTGTTTTTT. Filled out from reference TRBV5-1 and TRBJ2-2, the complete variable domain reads KAGVTQTPRYLIKTRGQQVTLSCSPISGHRSVSWYQQTPGQGLQFLFEYFSETQRNKGNFPGRFSGRQFSNSRSEMNVSTLELGDSALYLCASSLQHTNTGELFFGEGSRLTVL.

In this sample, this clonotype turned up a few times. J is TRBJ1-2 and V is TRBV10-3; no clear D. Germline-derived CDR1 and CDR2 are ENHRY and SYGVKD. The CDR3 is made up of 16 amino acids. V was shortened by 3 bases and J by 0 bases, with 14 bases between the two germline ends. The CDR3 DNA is TGTGCCATCAGTGACCCGACAAACTCGACTAACTATGGCTACACCTTC. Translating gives CAISDPTNSTNYGYTF.

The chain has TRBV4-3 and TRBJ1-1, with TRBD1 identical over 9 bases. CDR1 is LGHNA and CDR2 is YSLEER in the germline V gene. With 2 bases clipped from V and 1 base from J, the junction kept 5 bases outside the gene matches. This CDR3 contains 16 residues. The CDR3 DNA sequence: TGCGCCAGCAGCCAACGGGACAGGGCCCCGAACACTGAAGCTTTCTTT. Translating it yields CASSQRDRAPNTEAFF.

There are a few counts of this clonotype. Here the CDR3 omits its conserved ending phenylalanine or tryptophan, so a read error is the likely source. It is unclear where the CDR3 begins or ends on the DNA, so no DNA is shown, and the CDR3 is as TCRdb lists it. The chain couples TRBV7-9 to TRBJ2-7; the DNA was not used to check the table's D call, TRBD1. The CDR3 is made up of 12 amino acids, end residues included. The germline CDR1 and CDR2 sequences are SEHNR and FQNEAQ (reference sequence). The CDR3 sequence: CASNLHPGRWTI.

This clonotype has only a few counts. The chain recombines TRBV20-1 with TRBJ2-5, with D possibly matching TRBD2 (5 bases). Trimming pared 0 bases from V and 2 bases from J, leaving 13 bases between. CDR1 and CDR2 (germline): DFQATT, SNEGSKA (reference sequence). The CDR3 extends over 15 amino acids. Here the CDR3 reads CSARESASGQETQYF. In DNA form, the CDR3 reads TGCAGTGCTAGAGAGTCCGCGAGCGGACAAGAGACCCAGTACTTC.

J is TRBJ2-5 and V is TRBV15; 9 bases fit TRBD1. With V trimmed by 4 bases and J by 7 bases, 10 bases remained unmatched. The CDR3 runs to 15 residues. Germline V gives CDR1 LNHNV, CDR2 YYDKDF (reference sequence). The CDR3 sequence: CATSTLGTGTRTQYF. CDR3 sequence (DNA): TGTGCCACCAGCACCCTGGGGACAGGGACGAGGACCCAGTACTTC.

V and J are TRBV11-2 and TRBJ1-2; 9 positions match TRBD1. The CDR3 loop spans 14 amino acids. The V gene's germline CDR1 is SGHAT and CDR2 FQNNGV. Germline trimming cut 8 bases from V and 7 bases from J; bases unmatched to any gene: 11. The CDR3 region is CASGVTGGYGGYTF. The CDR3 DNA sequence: TGTGCCAGCGGAGTTACAGGGGGCTATGGTGGCTACACCTTC.

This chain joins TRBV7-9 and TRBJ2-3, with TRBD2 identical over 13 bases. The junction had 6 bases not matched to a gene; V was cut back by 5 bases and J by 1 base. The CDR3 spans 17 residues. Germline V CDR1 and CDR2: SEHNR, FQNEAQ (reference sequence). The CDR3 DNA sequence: TGTGCCAGCAGCGAGGGACTAGCGGGGCTGGGCACAGATACGCAGTATTTT. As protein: CASSEGLAGLGTDTQYF.

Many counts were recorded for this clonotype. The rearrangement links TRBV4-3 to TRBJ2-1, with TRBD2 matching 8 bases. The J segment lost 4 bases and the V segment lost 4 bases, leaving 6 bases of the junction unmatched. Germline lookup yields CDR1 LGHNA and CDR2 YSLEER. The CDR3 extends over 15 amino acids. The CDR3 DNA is TGCGCCAGCAGCCCACTAGCGGAACCTTACAATGAGCAGTTCTTC. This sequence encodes CASSPLAEPYNEQFF.